Listed below are T cell receptor beta chains from one sample, sequenced in a study of T cell changes during pregnancy in multiple sclerosis. This table comes from immunoSEQ multiplex PCR, and its TCRdb copy is limited to in-frame clones, with some not included. The sample records about 42,000 clones, more than 85% being singletons. Sequenced material: CD4+ T cells from peripheral blood mononuclear cells, taken after pregnancy. Receptors originate from a female donor in good health, enrolled as a control in a pregnancy study. CDR3s include the opening cysteine and the closing phenylalanine or tryptophan. A D gene is named only where the DNA matches it firmly. Size values are once, few and many counts, or a class for expanded clones, and some rows have none.

v_gene	d_gene	j_gene	abundance	CDR3nt	CDR3aa
TRBV7-9	TRBD1	TRBJ2-1	-	TGTGCCAGCAGCTTTTTGGCAGGGGGAAATGAGCAGTTCTTC	CASSFLAGGNEQFF
TRBV5-4	TRBD1	TRBJ1-2	few	TGTGCCAGCAGCTTGGACTCGACAGGGTTCTATGGCTACACCTTC	CASSLDSTGFYGYTF
TRBV13	-	TRBJ1-1	-	TGTGCCAGCAGCTTATATGCGGGCGGCACTGAAGCTTTCTTT	CASSLYAGGTEAFF
TRBV18	TRBD2	TRBJ2-1	-	TGTGCCAGCCGCACTAGCGCCTCCTACAATGAGCAGTTCTTC	CASRTSASYNEQFF
TRBV5-4	-	TRBJ1-3	-	TGTGCCAGCAGCGTTCAGGGCTCTGGAAACACCATATATTTT	CASSVQGSGNTIYF
TRBV28	TRBD2	TRBJ2-7	-	TGTGCCAGCAGCGGTCCCGGGACTAGCGGGAGGTACGAGCAGTACTTC	CASSGPGTSGRYEQYF
TRBV6-5	-	TRBJ1-1	-	TGTGCCAGCAGTTACTCGGGCAGGGGCACTGAAGCTTTCTTT	CASSYSGRGTEAFF
TRBV18	-	TRBJ2-5	-	TGTGCCAGCTCACCGGTGCGAGAGACCCAGTACTTC	CASSPVRETQYF
TRBV11-3	-	TRBJ2-2	-	TGTGCCAGCAGCTTAGAGGGCGCCTTGAACACCGGGGAGCTGTTTTTT	CASSLEGALNTGELFF
TRBV27	-	TRBJ1-1	-	TGTGCCAGCAGTTTGGGGGCAGGGGCCCTATTGGCTTTCTTT	CASSLGAGALLAFF
TRBV28	TRBD1	TRBJ2-5	-	TGTGCCAGCAGGGACAGGGGAACATTCGAGACCCAGTACTTC	CASRDRGTFETQYF
TRBV28	TRBD1	TRBJ2-7	-	TGTGCCAGCAGTGGGGGACAGCCTAAAATCTCCTACGAGCAGTACTTC	CASSGGQPKISYEQYF
TRBV28	TRBD1	TRBJ1-2	-	TGTGCCAGCAGTCCCATACGGGGGACAGGGGGCTCTAACTATGGCTACACCTTC	CASSPIRGTGGSNYGYTF
TRBV29-1	TRBD1	TRBJ1-5	-	TGCAGCGTAGCGCCCGGGACAGCGAATCAGCCCCAGCATTTT	CSVAPGTANQPQHF
TRBV5-5	TRBD1	TRBJ1-1	-	TGTGCCAGCCGCTCCGGGACAGGGAAGTTCACTGAAGCTTTCTTT	CASRSGTGKFTEAFF
TRBV19	TRBD1	TRBJ1-5	-	TGTGCCAGTCTCGGACAGGGGGTTCGTCAGCCCCAGCATTTT	CASLGQGVRQPQHF
TRBV6-5	-	TRBJ2-7	-	TGTGCCAGCAGTTCCACTTCGTGGGAGCAGTACTTC	CASSSTSWEQYF
TRBV7-9	-	TRBJ1-1	-	TGTGCCAGCAACTTTGGGGGGGGCAGGGACACTGAAGCTTTCTTT	CASNFGGGRDTEAFF
TRBV7-2	-	TRBJ2-7	-	TGTGCCAGCAGCTTGGGGGGTTCGACAGCCTACGAGCAGTACTTC	CASSLGGSTAYEQYF
TRBV15	-	TRBJ1-3	-	TGTGCCACCAGCAGAGACAGGGCTGGAAACACCATATATTTT	CATSRDRAGNTIYF
TRBV18	-	TRBJ2-1	-	TGTGCCAGCTCACCCCCCATGGAGGGAACTGAGCAGTTCTTC	CASSPPMEGTEQFF
TRBV4-2	TRBD2	TRBJ2-3	-	TGTGCCAGCAGCCAAACGGCGGGGGGGCAAGATACGCAGTATTTT	CASSQTAGGQDTQYF
TRBV19	TRBD1	TRBJ2-7	-	TGTGCCAGTAGTATGGGGACAGGGTCCGACGAGCAGTACTTC	CASSMGTGSDEQYF
TRBV15	-	TRBJ2-7	-	TGTGCCACCAGCACTACTTATGGTGCCTACGAGCAGTACTTC	CATSTTYGAYEQYF
TRBV4-3	TRBD2	TRBJ2-3	-	TGCGCCAGCAGCCTCGAGATAGCGGGAGGCTCAGATACGCAGTATTTT	CASSLEIAGGSDTQYF
TRBV6-6	-	TRBJ2-7	-	TGTGCCAGCAGCGCAGCCTACGAGCAGTACTTC	CASSAAYEQYF
TRBV7-2	-	TRBJ1-2	-	TGTGCCAGCAGCTCTAGTTACGGGACTTATGGCTACACCTTC	CASSSSYGTYGYTF
TRBV5-1	TRBD1	TRBJ2-5	-	TGCGCCAGCAGCTCTACGCTCAGGGGGAATTACGAGACCCAGTACTTC	CASSSTLRGNYETQYF
TRBV11-1	TRBD2	TRBJ2-3	-	TGTGCCAGCAGCTTAGTGGGACTAGCGGGAGCGGATACGCAGTATTTT	CASSLVGLAGADTQYF
TRBV4-1	-	TRBJ1-5	-	TGCGCCAGCAGTCCCCCGGGGAGAAATCAGCCCCAGCATTTT	CASSPPGRNQPQHF
TRBV5-6	-	TRBJ2-7	-	TGTGCCAGCAGCAACAGGGTGGTCTACGAGCAGTACTTC	CASSNRVVYEQYF
TRBV30	TRBD2	TRBJ2-3	-	TGTGCCTGGAGTGTAGGCGGGGGGGGCACAGATACGCAGTATTTT	CAWSVGGGGTDTQYF
TRBV4-1	-	TRBJ1-1	once	TGCGCCAGCAGCCAAGTTAGTTATCTCCGGAACACTGAAGCTTTCTTT	CASSQVSYLRNTEAFF
TRBV7-2	TRBD1	TRBJ1-1	few	TGTGCCAGCAGCCGTGCCGGGACAGAGCCCAGAGCTTTCTTT	CASSRAGTEPRAFF
TRBV4-1	-	TRBJ2-3	-	TGCGCCAGCAGCCAAGGACCGAGAGGGGGTACGCAGTATTTT	CASSQGPRGGTQYF
TRBV5-1	TRBD1	TRBJ2-7	once	TGCGCCAGCAGGCCCCCGGGACAGCACTACGAGCAGTACTTC	CASRPPGQHYEQYF
TRBV7-9	TRBD1	TRBJ2-7	-	TGTGCCAGCAGTTTAGAAGGTGACAGGGGCTACGAGCAGTACTTC	CASSLEGDRGYEQYF
TRBV5-8	-	TRBJ1-2	-	TGTGCCAGCACAAGGGGATCCGGCTATGGCTACACCTTC	CASTRGSGYGYTF
TRBV27	TRBD2	TRBJ2-2	-	TGTGCCAGCAGTTCCCTTAGCGGCGGGGGGGCATTGATCACCGGGGAGCTGTTTTTT	CASSSLSGGGALITGELFF
TRBV10-3	-	TRBJ1-1	-	TGTGCCATCAGTGAGAGGGGCAGTCTCTTGAACACTGAAGCTTTCTTT	CAISERGSLLNTEAFF
TRBV6-4	-	TRBJ2-6	-	TGTGCCAGCAGTGACTCGAGCTCTGGGGCCAACGTCCTGACTTTC	CASSDSSSGANVLTF
TRBV5-4	TRBD1	TRBJ1-1	-	TGTGCCAGCAGCACACCCCGACAGGGGGCGAACACTGAAGCTTTCTTT	CASSTPRQGANTEAFF
TRBV6-5	-	TRBJ2-5	-	TGTGCCAGCAGTTACTCGAGGCCGCGTGGGACCCAGTACTTC	CASSYSRPRGTQYF
TRBV15	-	TRBJ1-3	few	TGTGCCACCAGCAGAGATCGAGGAGGGGCCATATATTTT	CATSRDRGGAIYF
TRBV9	-	TRBJ2-1	once	TGTGCCAGCAGCGCCGGGATATCCTACAATGAGCAGTTCTTC	CASSAGISYNEQFF
TRBV7-9	TRBD1	TRBJ1-1	few	TGTGCCAGCAGCCCCGGACAGGGTGAGGGACCTGAAGCTTTCTTT	CASSPGQGEGPEAFF
TRBV13	-	TRBJ2-5	-	TGTGCCAGCAGCTTAGACCCGGAGGGGACCCAGTACTTC	CASSLDPEGTQYF
TRBV5-1	-	TRBJ2-7	-	TGCGCCAGCAGCCCTGGGGGGGCTCAACCCTACGAGCAGTACTTC	CASSPGGAQPYEQYF
TRBV6-5	-	TRBJ1-5	-	TGTGCCAGCAGTACCACCGGGACATTGAATCAGCCCCAGCATTTT	CASSTTGTLNQPQHF
TRBV19	TRBD1	TRBJ2-5	-	TGTGCCAGTAGTATGGCCGGGACAGACCAGTACTTC	CASSMAGTDQYF
TRBV9	TRBD2	TRBJ2-5	once	TGTGCCAGCAGCGTAGTAGGCGGGGGGGCGTCAGAGACCCAGTACTTC	CASSVVGGGASETQYF
TRBV10-1	TRBD1	TRBJ1-4	few	TGCGCCAGCAGTGACGGGACAGGGAATGAAAAACTGTTTTTT	CASSDGTGNEKLFF
TRBV5-1	TRBD1	TRBJ1-5	once	TGCGCCAGCAGCTTGGGGACAGGTCGAAATCAGCCCCAGCATTTT	CASSLGTGRNQPQHF